Included here is one T cell receptor (beta chain) sequence, with context. Its antigen is unidentified. This sample was taken from a study of cytomegalovirus exposure and HLA in healthy donors. Findings of the study overall: According to a later analysis, most TCR beta chains associated with CMV appeared HLA-restricted.

The CDR3 sequence is 14 residues long. V trimming: 6 bases; J trimming: 7 bases; junction bases outside the gene matches: 8. Germline values: CDR1 ENHRY, CDR2 SYGVKD. PCR amplification relied on 60 Vbeta primers (plus 13 Jbeta primers). Profiled with immunoSEQ multiplex PCR; TCRdb holds only in-frame clones, not every one. The sample has 150,000 to 200,000 clones, about 87% seen once. Sequencing was performed on PBMCs. The chain recombines TRBV10-3 with TRBJ2-2; 7 bases agree with TRBD1. The source is a woman under 30 in good health and CMV-seronegative. CDR3 region: CAISPEGGNGELFF. In DNA form, the CDR3 reads TGTGCCATCAGCCCCGAAGGGGGCAACGGGGAGCTGTTTTTT.